This is a list of T cell receptor beta chains from one sample in a study of blood T cell repertoires in COVID-19. Measured with immunoSEQ multiplex PCR; TCRdb has only the in-frame clones, and not every one. Among roughly 140,000 clones listed, about 88% were seen once. The sequenced sample consisted of peripheral blood. The receptors were gathered from a human donor in a cohort sampled during active COVID-19. CDR3s include the opening cysteine and the closing phenylalanine or tryptophan. The order of the fields is D gene, clone size, J gene, V gene, CDR3 DNA, CDR3 protein. The D gene is left open where the match is weak. Size values are once, few and many counts, or a class for expanded clones, and some rows have none.

d_gene: NA; abundance: NA; j_gene: TRBJ2-1; v_gene: TRBV6-5; CDR3nt: TGTGCCAGCAGACCTGGCGGTTACAATGAGCAGTTCTTC; CDR3aa: CASRPGGYNEQFF
d_gene: TRBD1; abundance: NA; j_gene: TRBJ1-2; v_gene: TRBV6-5; CDR3nt: TGTGCCAGCAGTTACGCCGGGACAGGGGATGGCTACACCTTC; CDR3aa: CASSYAGTGDGYTF
d_gene: NA; abundance: NA; j_gene: TRBJ1-5; v_gene: TRBV5-1; CDR3nt: TGCGCCAGCAGCTTGGACCGGTATCAGCCCCAGCATTTT; CDR3aa: CASSLDRYQPQHF
d_gene: TRBD1; abundance: NA; j_gene: TRBJ2-2; v_gene: TRBV7-2; CDR3nt: TGTGCCAGCAGCTTAGCAAGGACAGGGTTTGGGCTGTTTTTT; CDR3aa: CASSLARTGFGLFF
d_gene: TRBD1; abundance: once; j_gene: TRBJ1-2; v_gene: TRBV18; CDR3nt: TGTGCCAGCTCACCAACAGGGGCGGACTATGGCTACACCTTC; CDR3aa: CASSPTGADYGYTF
d_gene: NA; abundance: NA; j_gene: TRBJ2-2; v_gene: TRBV3-1/TRBV3-2; CDR3nt: TGTGCCAGCAGCCAAGGACAGGTAGCGAACACCGGGGAGCTGTTTTTT; CDR3aa: CASSQGQVANTGELFF
d_gene: TRBD2; abundance: NA; j_gene: TRBJ2-5; v_gene: TRBV9; CDR3nt: TGTGCCAGCAGCCCCTCGACCGGGAGGGCCTGGACCCAGTACTTC; CDR3aa: CASSPSTGRAWTQYF
d_gene: TRBD1; abundance: NA; j_gene: TRBJ2-7; v_gene: TRBV5-5; CDR3nt: TGTGCCAGCAGCCACCTCCGAGGTGGGACAGGGATCTACGAGCAGTACTTC; CDR3aa: CASSHLRGGTGIYEQYF
d_gene: TRBD1; abundance: once; j_gene: TRBJ1-1; v_gene: TRBV4-1; CDR3nt: TGCGCCAGCAGCCAAGATTGGGCAGGGGGTCTGAACACTGAAGCTTTCTTT; CDR3aa: CASSQDWAGGLNTEAFF
d_gene: NA; abundance: once; j_gene: TRBJ1-1; v_gene: TRBV4-3; CDR3nt: TGCGCCAGCAGCCAAGATCGGAGAACAGGGTGGGCTTTCTTT; CDR3aa: CASSQDRRTGWAFF
d_gene: TRBD2; abundance: once; j_gene: TRBJ2-3; v_gene: TRBV13; CDR3nt: TGTGCCAGCAGCTTTACGAGCGGGGCCATAGATACGCAGTATTTT; CDR3aa: CASSFTSGAIDTQYF